These T cell receptor beta chains were read from a single sample in a study of beta chain features in type 1 diabetes. The assay was immunoSEQ multiplex PCR, and TCRdb's table has in-frame clones only and misses some. Of around 280,000 clones in the sample, 15% were seen once. The sequenced sample consisted of naive CD4+ T cells from blood. These receptors were obtained from a man in his late teens or twenties with type 1 diabetes. CDR3s include the opening cysteine and the closing phenylalanine or tryptophan. D genes are given only for firm matches. Size is stated for part of the rows, as once, few or many counts, or as a class when the clone is expanded.

>TRBJ2-7|.|TRBV7-2|.
CASSLVDSRYEQYF
TGTGCCAGCAGCTTAGTCGACAGCCGCTACGAGCAGTACTTC
>TRBJ1-5|few|TRBV4-2|TRBD1
CASSQRQGGNQPQHF
TGTGCCAGCAGCCAACGACAGGGAGGCAATCAGCCCCAGCATTTT
>TRBJ2-7|.|TRBV5-6|.
CASRIRDFSYEQYF
TGTGCCAGCAGAATTCGGGACTTCTCCTACGAGCAGTACTTC
>TRBJ1-1|.|TRBV29-1|.
CSVTEGPDSFYEAFF
TGCAGCGTTACCGAGGGCCCGGACAGCTTTTATGAAGCTTTCTTT
>TRBJ2-6|.|TRBV28|TRBD1
CASSLGRQGSGANVLTF
TGTGCCAGCAGTTTGGGCCGACAGGGCTCTGGGGCCAACGTCCTGACTTTC
>TRBJ2-5|few|TRBV28|TRBD2
CASRHKSGGTQYF
TGTGCCAGCAGACACAAGAGCGGGGGGACCCAGTACTTC
>TRBJ2-3|.|TRBV9|.
CASSWNRDSTDTQYF
TGTGCCAGTAGCTGGAACAGGGACAGCACAGATACGCAGTATTTT
>TRBJ1-1|.|TRBV2|.
CASSEAGMWVTEAFF
TGTGCCAGCAGTGAGGCGGGGATGTGGGTCACTGAAGCTTTCTTT
>TRBJ1-2|.|TRBV7-9|.
CASSRAGVIGYGYTF
TGTGCCAGCAGTAGGGCGGGGGTGATCGGCTATGGCTACACCTTC
>TRBJ2-7|.|TRBV29-1|TRBD2
CSVGGGGSSYEQYF
TGCAGCGTTGGGGGGGGAGGGAGCTCCTACGAGCAGTACTTC
>TRBJ1-2|few|TRBV28|.
CASSFGSYGYTF
TGTGCCAGCAGTTTTGGCAGCTATGGCTACACCTTC
>TRBJ1-1|few|TRBV19|TRBD1
CASRQTNRGVNTEAFF
TGTGCCAGTAGACAAACGAACAGGGGTGTAAACACTGAAGCTTTCTTT
>TRBJ2-5|.|TRBV28|TRBD2
CASSQGLASRDSGETQYF
TGTGCCAGCAGCCAAGGACTAGCCTCGAGGGACTCGGGGGAGACCCAGTACTTC
>TRBJ2-6|.|TRBV7-9|.
CASSVQGSGANVLTF
TGTGCCAGCAGCGTCCAGGGGTCTGGGGCCAACGTCCTGACTTTC
>TRBJ2-7|few|TRBV10-3|TRBD2
CAIRKNTSGVSYEQYF
TGTGCCATCCGTAAAAACACTAGCGGGGTCTCCTACGAGCAGTACTTC
>TRBJ1-1|once|TRBV18|.
CASSPVTMGGTEAFF
TGTGCCAGCTCACCAGTTACGATGGGGGGCACTGAAGCTTTCTTT
>TRBJ1-2|few|TRBV30|TRBD1
CAWSRDRGHYGYTF
TGTGCCTGGAGTCGGGACAGGGGCCACTATGGCTACACCTTC
>TRBJ1-4|few|TRBV6-6|.
CASSLHPIATNEKLFF
TGTGCCAGCAGTCTCCACCCTATCGCAACTAATGAAAAACTGTTTTTT
>TRBJ2-5|.|TRBV7-2|TRBD2
CASSTVAGPETQYF
TGTGCCAGCAGCACAGTAGCGGGACCTGAGACCCAGTACTTC
>TRBJ2-4|.|TRBV7-2|TRBD2
CASSRPGLAAAKNIQYF
TGTGCCAGCAGCCGACCCGGACTAGCGGCAGCCAAAAACATTCAGTACTTC